The rows below give T cell receptor beta chains drawn from one sample of a study of blood T cell repertoires in COVID-19. Only in-frame clones appear in the TCRdb table, and some are missing; sequencing was by immunoSEQ multiplex PCR. The sample consists of hundreds of thousands of clones, approximately 90% of them appearing once. The sequenced material came from peripheral blood. The receptors here all came from a man aged 60 to 69 with COVID-19, enrolled during active disease. Both conserved end residues are part of each CDR3. The D gene is left open where the match is weak. A clone size is listed for some rows: how often the clone was seen (once, few, many), or a class if it is expanded.

cdr3_nt: TGTGCCAGCAGCTCTGGGGGGGGAGCCAAAAACATTCAGTACTTC; cdr3_aa: CASSSGGGAKNIQYF; j_call: TRBJ2-4; v_call: TRBV7-8; d_call: TRBD2; clone_size: .
cdr3_nt: TGCGCCAGCAGCCCAGACACTTACGAGCAGTACTTC; cdr3_aa: CASSPDTYEQYF; j_call: TRBJ2-7; v_call: TRBV5-1; d_call: .; clone_size: .
cdr3_nt: TGTGCCAGCAGTCCTAAGGCCCTAGTGGAGAACGAGCAGTACTTC; cdr3_aa: CASSPKALVENEQYF; j_call: TRBJ2-7; v_call: TRBV28; d_call: .; clone_size: .
cdr3_nt: TGTGCCAGCAGCCAGGGAATTGTCACTGAAGCTTTCTTT; cdr3_aa: CASSQGIVTEAFF; j_call: TRBJ1-1; v_call: TRBV5-5; d_call: .; clone_size: .
cdr3_nt: TGCGCCAGCAGCGGCAGGGGGTTTGGAGATACGCAGTATTTT; cdr3_aa: CASSGRGFGDTQYF; j_call: TRBJ2-3; v_call: TRBV5-1; d_call: TRBD1; clone_size: .
cdr3_nt: TGCGCCAGCAGCCAGAGAGCTCAGGGTGATCAGCCCCAGCATTTT; cdr3_aa: CASSQRAQGDQPQHF; j_call: TRBJ1-5; v_call: TRBV4-1; d_call: .; clone_size: .
cdr3_nt: TGTGCCAGCAGCTCCTGGAGGGAGGATGGCTACACCTTC; cdr3_aa: CASSSWREDGYTF; j_call: TRBJ1-2; v_call: TRBV11-2; d_call: .; clone_size: .
cdr3_nt: TGTGCCAGCAGCTTACAGGGTCGGACCGGGGAGCTGTTTTTT; cdr3_aa: CASSLQGRTGELFF; j_call: TRBJ2-2; v_call: TRBV5-6; d_call: .; clone_size: once
cdr3_nt: TGCGCCAGCAGCCAAGTCTCGACAGGGACCTACGAGCAGTACTTC; cdr3_aa: CASSQVSTGTYEQYF; j_call: TRBJ2-7; v_call: TRBV4-1; d_call: TRBD1; clone_size: .
cdr3_nt: TGTGCCAGCAGGCGACAGGGGGGTCAGCCCCAGCATTTT; cdr3_aa: CASRRQGGQPQHF; j_call: TRBJ1-5; v_call: TRBV12-3/TRBV12-4; d_call: TRBD1; clone_size: .
cdr3_nt: TGTGCCAGCAGTGAAGACGGCAGGGGTTACGAGCAGTACTTC; cdr3_aa: CASSEDGRGYEQYF; j_call: TRBJ2-7; v_call: TRBV6-1; d_call: .; clone_size: once
cdr3_nt: TGTGCCAGCAGCTCCCAACAGGGGACTAATCAGCCCCAGCATTTT; cdr3_aa: CASSSQQGTNQPQHF; j_call: TRBJ1-5; v_call: TRBV11-2; d_call: TRBD1; clone_size: once
cdr3_nt: TGTGCCAGCAGCACACCGGGACAGGGGGCTGAAGCTTTCTTT; cdr3_aa: CASSTPGQGAEAFF; j_call: TRBJ1-1; v_call: TRBV7-8; d_call: TRBD1; clone_size: .
cdr3_nt: TGTGCCAGCAGTTCCCTAGCGGCCTACAATGAGCAGTTCTTC; cdr3_aa: CASSSLAAYNEQFF; j_call: TRBJ2-1; v_call: TRBV2; d_call: TRBD2; clone_size: .
cdr3_nt: TGTGCCAGCAGTGACCCCAGGGGGCCCGACTATGGCTACACCTTC; cdr3_aa: CASSDPRGPDYGYTF; j_call: TRBJ1-2; v_call: TRBV28; d_call: TRBD1; clone_size: .
cdr3_nt: TGTGCCAGCAGCTCCCCCACATTACGGAACACCGGGGAGCTGTTTTTT; cdr3_aa: CASSSPTLRNTGELFF; j_call: TRBJ2-2; v_call: TRBV7-9; d_call: .; clone_size: .
cdr3_nt: TGTGCCAGCAGCTTATCCAGCGGGATGGGGAATGAGCAGTTCTTC; cdr3_aa: CASSLSSGMGNEQFF; j_call: TRBJ2-1; v_call: TRBV7-9; d_call: TRBD2; clone_size: .
cdr3_nt: TGTGCCAGTCAAATACAGGGTGGGAGTCAGCCCCAGCATTTT; cdr3_aa: CASQIQGGSQPQHF; j_call: TRBJ1-5; v_call: TRBV7-2; d_call: .; clone_size: .
cdr3_nt: TGTGCCAGCAGTCCAGGACTAGCGGGAGGTTTTCAGTACTTC; cdr3_aa: CASSPGLAGGFQYF; j_call: TRBJ2-7; v_call: TRBV6-5; d_call: TRBD2; clone_size: .
cdr3_nt: TGCGCCAGCAGTCCGTGGAGGGAAAATCAGCCCCAGCATTTT; cdr3_aa: CASSPWRENQPQHF; j_call: TRBJ1-5; v_call: TRBV10-1; d_call: .; clone_size: .
cdr3_nt: TGTGCCAGCAGCCAAGCAGCGGCCGGGGAGCTGTTTTTT; cdr3_aa: CASSQAAAGELFF; j_call: TRBJ2-2; v_call: TRBV7-3; d_call: .; clone_size: once
cdr3_nt: TGTGCCAGCAGTTACTCTGGGGGGTACGGGACTGAAGCTTTCTTT; cdr3_aa: CASSYSGGYGTEAFF; j_call: TRBJ1-1; v_call: TRBV6-5; d_call: .; clone_size: .
cdr3_nt: TGTGCCAGCAGGCCTAGCGGGACCAGCACAGATACGCAGTATTTT; cdr3_aa: CASRPSGTSTDTQYF; j_call: TRBJ2-3; v_call: TRBV6-5; d_call: TRBD2; clone_size: .
cdr3_nt: TGTGCCACCAGTGATTTGCGCCCCGGCAGGGTCGGCGATGAGCAGTTCTTC; cdr3_aa: CATSDLRPGRVGDEQFF; j_call: TRBJ2-1; v_call: TRBV24-1; d_call: .; clone_size: .